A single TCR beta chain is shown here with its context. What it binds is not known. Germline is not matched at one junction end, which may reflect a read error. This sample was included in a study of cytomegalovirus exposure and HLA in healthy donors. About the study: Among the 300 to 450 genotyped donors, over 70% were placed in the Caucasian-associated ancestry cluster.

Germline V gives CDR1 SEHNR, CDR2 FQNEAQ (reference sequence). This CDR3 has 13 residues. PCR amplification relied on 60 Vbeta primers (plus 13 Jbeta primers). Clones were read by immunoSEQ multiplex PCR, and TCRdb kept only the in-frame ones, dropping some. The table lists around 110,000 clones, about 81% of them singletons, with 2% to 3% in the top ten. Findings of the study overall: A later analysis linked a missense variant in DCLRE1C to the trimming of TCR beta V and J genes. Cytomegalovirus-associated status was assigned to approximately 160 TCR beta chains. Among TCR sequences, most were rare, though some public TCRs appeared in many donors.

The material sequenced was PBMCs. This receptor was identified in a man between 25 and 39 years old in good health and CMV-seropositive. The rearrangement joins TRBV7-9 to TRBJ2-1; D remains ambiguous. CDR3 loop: CSSSSISDNEQFF. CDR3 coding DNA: TGTTCCAGCAGCTCTATCTCGGACAATGAGCAGTTCTTC.